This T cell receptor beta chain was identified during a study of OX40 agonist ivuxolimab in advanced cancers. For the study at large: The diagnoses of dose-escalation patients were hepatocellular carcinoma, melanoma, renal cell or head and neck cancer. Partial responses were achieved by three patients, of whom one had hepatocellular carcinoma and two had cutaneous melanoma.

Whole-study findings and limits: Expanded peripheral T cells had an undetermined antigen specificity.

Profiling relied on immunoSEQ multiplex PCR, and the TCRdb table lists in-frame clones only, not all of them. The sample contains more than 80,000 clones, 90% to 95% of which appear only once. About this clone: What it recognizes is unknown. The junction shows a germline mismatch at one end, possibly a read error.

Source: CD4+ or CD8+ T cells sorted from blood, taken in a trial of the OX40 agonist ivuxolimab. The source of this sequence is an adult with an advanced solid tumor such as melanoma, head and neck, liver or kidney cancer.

CDR3 bases: TGTGCCAGCAGCCAAGACGGGGCAGGGAGGCTTTTTTTT. This encodes CASSQDGAGRLFF. The chain recombines TRBV4-2 with TRBJ2-3, with D maybe TRBD2 (6 bases). CDR3 length: 13 residues. CDR1 and CDR2 (germline): LGHNA, YNFKEQ.